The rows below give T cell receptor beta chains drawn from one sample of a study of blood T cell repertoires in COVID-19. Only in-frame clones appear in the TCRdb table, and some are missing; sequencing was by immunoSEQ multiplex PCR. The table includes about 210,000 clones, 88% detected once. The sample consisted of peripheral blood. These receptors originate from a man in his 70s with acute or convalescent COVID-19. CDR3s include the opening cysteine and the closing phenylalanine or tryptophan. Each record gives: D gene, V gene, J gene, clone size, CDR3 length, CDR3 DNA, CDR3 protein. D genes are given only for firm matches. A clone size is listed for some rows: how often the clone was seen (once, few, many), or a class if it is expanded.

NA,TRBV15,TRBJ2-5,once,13,TGTGCCACCAGCAGAGCCCCGGGGGAGACCCAGTACTTC,CATSRAPGETQYF
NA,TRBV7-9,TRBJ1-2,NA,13,TGTGCCAGCAGCTTAACACAGGGCGGTGGCTACACCTTC,CASSLTQGGGYTF
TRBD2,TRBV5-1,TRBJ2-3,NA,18,TGCGCCAGCAGCCCGGCCGAGTTTCGGGGCGGGAGAAGTGATACGCAGTATTTT,CASSPAEFRGGRSDTQYF
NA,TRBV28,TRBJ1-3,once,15,TGTGCCAGCAGTTTAGGCCCGCTCTCTGGAAACACCATATATTTT,CASSLGPLSGNTIYF
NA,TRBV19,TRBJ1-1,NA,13,TGTGCCAGTAAGAGGACAGAGAACACTGAAGCTTTCTTT,CASKRTENTEAFF
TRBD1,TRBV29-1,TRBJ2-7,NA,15,TGCAGCGTTGAAACACCCGGGACAGGGGACCACGAGCAGTACTTC,CSVETPGTGDHEQYF
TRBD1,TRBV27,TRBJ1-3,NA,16,TGTGCCAGCAGTCCCGGACAGGGAGTCTTAGCGGACACCATATATTTT,CASSPGQGVLADTIYF
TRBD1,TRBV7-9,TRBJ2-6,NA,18,TGTGCCAGCACCTTCCTCGGACAGGCGATCTCTGGGGCCAACGTCCTGACTTTC,CASTFLGQAISGANVLTF
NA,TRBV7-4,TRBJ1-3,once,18,TGTGCCAGCAGCTTGGGTTTGTTGGGGCATTTGGTTGGAAACACCATATATTTT,CASSLGLLGHLVGNTIYF
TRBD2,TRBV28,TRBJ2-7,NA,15,TGTGCCAGCAGTTTCGTTGGGACTAGCACCCCACAGGAGTACTTC,CASSFVGTSTPQEYF
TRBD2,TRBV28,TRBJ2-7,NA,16,TGTGCCAGCACCGGGACTAGCGGGAGTGGTCGGTACGAGCAGTACTTC,CASTGTSGSGRYEQYF
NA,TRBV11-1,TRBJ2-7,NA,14,TGTGCCAGCAGCTTAATTCAGGGCACGTATGAGCAGTACTTC,CASSLIQGTYEQYF
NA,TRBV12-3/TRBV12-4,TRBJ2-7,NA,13,TGTGCCAGCAGTGAGCGGGTTTGGGAGGAGCAGTACTTC,CASSERVWEEQYF
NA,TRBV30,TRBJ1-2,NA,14,TGTGCGACAGTGACCCGGGACATCTTCTCGGGCTACACCTTC,CATVTRDIFSGYTF
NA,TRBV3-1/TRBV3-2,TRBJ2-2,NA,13,TGTGCCAGCGGTCTTAGTCTCACCGGGGAGCTGTTTTTT,CASGLSLTGELFF
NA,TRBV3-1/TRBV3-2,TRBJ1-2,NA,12,TGTGCCAGCAGCCAACGGGAATATGGCTACACCTTC,CASSQREYGYTF
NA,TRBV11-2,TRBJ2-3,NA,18,TGTGCCAGCAGCTTTTGCTTATTGGTTGACATAAGCACAGATACGCAGTATTTT,CASSFCLLVDISTDTQYF
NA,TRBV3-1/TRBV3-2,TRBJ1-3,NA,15,TGTGCCAGCGGTTCAGGTGCAAGCTCTGGAAACACCATATATTTT,CASGSGASSGNTIYF
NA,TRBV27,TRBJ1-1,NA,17,TGTGCCAGCAGCCTGGGGGCAGGGCCCCCGGTAGGCACTGAAGCTTTCTTT,CASSLGAGPPVGTEAFF
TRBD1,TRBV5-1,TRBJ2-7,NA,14,TGCGCCAGCAGCGCCGGACAGGGGAGGAACGAGCAGTACTTC,CASSAGQGRNEQYF
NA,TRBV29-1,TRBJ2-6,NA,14,TGCAGCGTTGTACAGAGCTCTGGGGCCAACGTCCTGACTTTC,CSVVQSSGANVLTF
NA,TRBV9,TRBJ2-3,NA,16,TGTGCCAGCAGCGTAGACGGAGGGGCTGTCACAGATACGCAGTATTTT,CASSVDGGAVTDTQYF
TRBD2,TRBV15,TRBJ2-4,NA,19,TGTGCCACCAGCAGAGATCTTTCGGGGGGGAGTATAGCCAAAAACATTCAGTACTTC,CATSRDLSGGSIAKNIQYF
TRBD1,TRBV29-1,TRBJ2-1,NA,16,TGCAGCGTTCACACTAGGACAGGTTCTAGCTACAATGAGCAGTTCTTC,CSVHTRTGSSYNEQFF
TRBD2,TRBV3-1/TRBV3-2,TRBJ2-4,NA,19,TGTGCCAGCAGCCAAGAATCACTAGCGGGATTGAGGACCAAAAACATTCAGTACTTC,CASSQESLAGLRTKNIQYF
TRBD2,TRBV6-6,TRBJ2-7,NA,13,TGTGCCAGCAGACCTAGCGGAATCTACGAGCAGTACTTC,CASRPSGIYEQYF
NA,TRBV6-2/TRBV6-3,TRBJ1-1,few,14,TGTGCCAGCAGTTACGGGGGCATGAACACTGAAGCTTTCTTT,CASSYGGMNTEAFF
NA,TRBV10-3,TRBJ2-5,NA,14,TGTGCCATCAGTGGGACAGTAGTCCAAGAGACCCAGTACTTC,CAISGTVVQETQYF
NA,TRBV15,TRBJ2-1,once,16,TGTGCCACCAGCAGAGGCATGTCTGCCGGGGTCAATGAGCAGTTCTTC,CATSRGMSAGVNEQFF
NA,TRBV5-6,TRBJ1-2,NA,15,TGTGCCAGCAGCACTGATGGGCAGGGGAAGGATGGCTACACCTTC,CASSTDGQGKDGYTF
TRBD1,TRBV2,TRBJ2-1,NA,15,TGTGCCAGCAGGACCGGGACAGGGGGTTACAATGAGCAGTTCTTC,CASRTGTGGYNEQFF
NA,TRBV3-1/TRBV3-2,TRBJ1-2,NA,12,TGTGCCAGCAGCCTACTCGACTATGGCTACACCTTC,CASSLLDYGYTF
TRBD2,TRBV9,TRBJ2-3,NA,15,TGTGCCAGCAGCGCCTCTAGCGGCACCACAGATACGCAGTATTTT,CASSASSGTTDTQYF
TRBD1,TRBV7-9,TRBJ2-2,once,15,TGTGCCAGCAGCCTCCAGGGGGCCAACACCGGGGAGCTGTTTTTT,CASSLQGANTGELFF
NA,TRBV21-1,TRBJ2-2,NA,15,TGTGCCAGCAGCCCCGACAAGCCGAACACCGGGGAGCTGTTTTTT,CASSPDKPNTGELFF
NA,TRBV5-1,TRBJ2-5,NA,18,TGCGCCAGCAGCTTGGGGAGGACGATATCTGGATCTGGTGGGTCCCAGTACTTC,CASSLGRTISGSGGSQYF
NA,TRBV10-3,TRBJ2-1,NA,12,TGTGCCATCAGTGAGAGACAGAATGAGCAGTTCTTC,CAISERQNEQFF
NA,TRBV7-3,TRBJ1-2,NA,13,TGTGCCAGCAGCTTAACGACAGTTTATGGCTACACCTTC,CASSLTTVYGYTF
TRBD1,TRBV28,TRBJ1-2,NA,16,TGTGCCAGCAGTTCTCCACAGGGGGGGTCAAGCTATGGCTACACCTTC,CASSSPQGGSSYGYTF
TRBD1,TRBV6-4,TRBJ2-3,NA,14,TGTGCCAGCAGTCCGGGACAGACCACAGATACGCAGTATTTT,CASSPGQTTDTQYF
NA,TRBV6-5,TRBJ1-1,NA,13,TGTGCCAGCAGTCCACATACCAACACTGAAGCTTTCTTT,CASSPHTNTEAFF
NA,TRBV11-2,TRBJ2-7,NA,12,TGTGCCAGCAGCCCACAGGGGAGGGAGCAGTACTTC,CASSPQGREQYF
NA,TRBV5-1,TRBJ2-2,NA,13,TGCGCCAGCCGAAGTGACAGCCCCGGGGAGCTGTTTTTT,CASRSDSPGELFF
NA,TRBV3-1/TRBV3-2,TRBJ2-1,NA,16,TGTGCCAGCAGCCAAGAAGTCCCACCACTAAGGAATGAGCAGTTCTTC,CASSQEVPPLRNEQFF
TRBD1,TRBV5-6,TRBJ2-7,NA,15,TGTGCCAGCAGCCGAAGGACCAGGACAGGGGGGGAGCAGTACTTC,CASSRRTRTGGEQYF